Listed below are T cell receptor beta chains from one sample, sequenced in a study of identifying expanded T cells in peripheral blood. Profiling relied on immunoSEQ multiplex PCR, and the TCRdb table lists in-frame clones only, not all of them. The data show tens of thousands of clones, with 88% seen just once and 15% to 20% held by the top ten. The sample comprised blood. These receptors were collected from a person aged 18 to 70 in good health. CDR3s include the opening cysteine and the closing phenylalanine or tryptophan. A D gene is named only where the DNA matches it firmly. Size is omitted from some rows. Given values are once, few, many or a class for expanded clones.

V	D	size	J	DNA	CDR3
TRBV7-9	.	.	TRBJ2-5	TGTGCCACCGACGAGGCGGAGACCCAGTACTTC	CATDEAETQYF
TRBV7-2	.	.	TRBJ1-2	TGTGCCAGCAGCTTAGGGGGCTATGGCTACACCTTC	CASSLGGYGYTF
TRBV7-2	TRBD2	.	TRBJ2-7	TGTGCCAGCAGCTTTTCAAGCGGGGCAGGCAGCTACGAGCAGTACTTC	CASSFSSGAGSYEQYF
TRBV23-1	.	.	TRBJ2-2	TGCGCCAAAGCAGAGGGGGAAGCGGAGGCAGGGCCAAACACCGGGGAGCTGTTTTTT	CAKAEGEAEAGPNTGELFF
TRBV5-4	.	.	TRBJ1-4	TGTGCCAGCAGCTTGGCCGGGCAGGCTAATGAAAAACTGTTTTTT	CASSLAGQANEKLFF
TRBV28	TRBD2	.	TRBJ2-3	TGTGCCACAAAAACCGGGACTACTAGCACAGATACGCAGTATTTT	CATKTGTTSTDTQYF
TRBV6-1	.	medium-sized	TRBJ1-2	TGTGCCAGCAGCGCCCTAGCGAGGGAATATGGCTACACCTTC	CASSALAREYGYTF
TRBV18	TRBD1	few	TRBJ1-2	TGTGCCAGCTCACCACGGGCTGGACAGGGGACCTTC	CASSPRAGQGTF
TRBV7-2	TRBD1	.	TRBJ1-1	TGTGCCAGCAACTGGGACAGGAACACTGAAGCTTTCTTT	CASNWDRNTEAFF
TRBV28	.	.	TRBJ1-2	TGTGCCAGCAAGGGGGGGGGCCCCTATGGCTACACCTTC	CASKGGGPYGYTF
TRBV28	.	once	TRBJ2-3	TGTGCCAGCAGTTCAGGGTATCGCAGCACAGATACGCAGTATTTT	CASSSGYRSTDTQYF
TRBV4-3	TRBD1	.	TRBJ1-2	TGCGCCAGCAGCCAGACCTGGGGACAGGGGGCTCTTGGCTACACCTTC	CASSQTWGQGALGYTF
TRBV5-1	TRBD1	.	TRBJ1-2	TGCGCCAGCAGCTTGTTTGGGGGACAGGGGTACTATGGCTACACCTTC	CASSLFGGQGYYGYTF